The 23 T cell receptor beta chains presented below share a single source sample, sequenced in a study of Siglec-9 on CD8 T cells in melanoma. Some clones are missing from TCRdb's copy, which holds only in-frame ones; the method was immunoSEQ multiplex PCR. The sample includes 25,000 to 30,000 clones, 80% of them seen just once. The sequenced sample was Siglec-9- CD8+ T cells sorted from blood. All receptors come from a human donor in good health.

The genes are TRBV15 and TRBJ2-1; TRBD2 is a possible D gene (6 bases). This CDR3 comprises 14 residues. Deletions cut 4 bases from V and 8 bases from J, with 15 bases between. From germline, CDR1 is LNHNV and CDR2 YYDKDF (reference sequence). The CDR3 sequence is CATSTTSTFDEQFF. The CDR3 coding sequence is TGTGCCACCAGCACGACTAGTACTTTCGATGAGCAGTTCTTC.

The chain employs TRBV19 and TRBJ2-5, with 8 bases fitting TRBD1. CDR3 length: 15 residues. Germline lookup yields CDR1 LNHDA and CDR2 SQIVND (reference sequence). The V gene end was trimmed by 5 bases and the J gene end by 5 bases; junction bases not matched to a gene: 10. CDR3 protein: CASSFRTGRVETQYF. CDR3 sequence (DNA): TGTGCCAGTAGTTTCCGGACAGGGCGGGTCGAGACCCAGTACTTC.

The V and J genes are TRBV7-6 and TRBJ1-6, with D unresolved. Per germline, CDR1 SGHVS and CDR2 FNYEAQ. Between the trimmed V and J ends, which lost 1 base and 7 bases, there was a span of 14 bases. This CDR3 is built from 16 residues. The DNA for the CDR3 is TGTGCCAGCAGCTTAGACCGGGATATCTTAAATTCACCCCTCCACTTT. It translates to CASSLDRDILNSPLHF.

The CDR3 is CASSWGTGVGNTIYF. Written as DNA, the CDR3 is TGCGCCAGCAGCTGGGGGACAGGGGTCGGAAACACCATATATTTT. This chain uses TRBV5-1 with TRBJ1-3, with TRBD1 matching over 10 bases. The germline CDR1 and CDR2 sequences are SGHRS and YFSETQ. The CDR3 sequence is 15 residues long. J gave up 4 bases and V 3 bases, and 4 bases lay outside the gene matches.

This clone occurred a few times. This CDR3 reads CASSLARGGQPQHF. The CDR3 region has the DNA TGCGCCAGCAGCTTGGCAAGGGGTGGACAGCCCCAGCATTTT. The chain links TRBV5-1 to TRBJ1-5; D is possibly TRBD1 (5 bases). Germline-derived CDR1 and CDR2 are SGHRS and YFSETQ. This CDR3 comprises 14 residues. V gave up 0 bases and J gave up 7 bases, with 11 bases separating them.

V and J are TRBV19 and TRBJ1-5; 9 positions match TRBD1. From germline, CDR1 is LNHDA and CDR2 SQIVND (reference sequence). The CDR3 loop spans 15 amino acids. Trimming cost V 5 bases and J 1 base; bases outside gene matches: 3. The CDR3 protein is CASSSGTGSNQPQHF. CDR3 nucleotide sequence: TGTGCCAGTAGTTCCGGGACAGGGAGCAATCAGCCCCAGCATTTT.

The CDR3 sequence: CASTGTGVADTQYF. The CDR3 DNA sequence: TGTGCCAGCACCGGAACGGGGGTAGCAGATACGCAGTATTTT. The V and J genes are TRBV6-6 and TRBJ2-3, with D possibly being TRBD2 (6 bases). Germline V CDR1 and CDR2: MNHNY, SVGAGI (reference sequence). The CDR3 sequence is 14 residues long. V was shortened by 7 bases and J by 4 bases, with 15 bases between the two germline ends.

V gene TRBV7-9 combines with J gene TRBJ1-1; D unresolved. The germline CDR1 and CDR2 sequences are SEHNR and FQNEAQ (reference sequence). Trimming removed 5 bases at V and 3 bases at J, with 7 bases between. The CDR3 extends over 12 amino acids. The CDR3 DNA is TGTGCCAGCAGCCTGGGTTACACTGAAGCTTTCTTT. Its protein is CASSLGYTEAFF.

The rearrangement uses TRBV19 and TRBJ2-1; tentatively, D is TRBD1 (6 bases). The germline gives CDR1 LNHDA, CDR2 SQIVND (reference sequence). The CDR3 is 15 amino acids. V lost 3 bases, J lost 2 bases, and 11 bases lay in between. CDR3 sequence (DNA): TGTGCCAGTAGTATTTCGGCAGGGGCCTACAATGAGCAGTTCTTC. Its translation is CASSISAGAYNEQFF.

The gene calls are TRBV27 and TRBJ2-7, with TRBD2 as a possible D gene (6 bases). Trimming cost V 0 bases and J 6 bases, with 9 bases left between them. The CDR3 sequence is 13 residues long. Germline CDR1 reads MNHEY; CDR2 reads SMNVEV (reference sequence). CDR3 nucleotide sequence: TGTGCCAGCAGTTTATCGGGGGGACGCGAGCAGTACGTC. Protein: CASSLSGGREQYV.

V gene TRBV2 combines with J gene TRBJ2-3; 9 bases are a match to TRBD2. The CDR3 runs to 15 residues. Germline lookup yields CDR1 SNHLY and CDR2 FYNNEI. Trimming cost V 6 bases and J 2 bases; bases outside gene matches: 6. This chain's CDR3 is CASRQTSGLTDTQYF. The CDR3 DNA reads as TGTGCCAGCAGGCAGACTAGCGGCCTCACAGATACGCAGTATTTT.

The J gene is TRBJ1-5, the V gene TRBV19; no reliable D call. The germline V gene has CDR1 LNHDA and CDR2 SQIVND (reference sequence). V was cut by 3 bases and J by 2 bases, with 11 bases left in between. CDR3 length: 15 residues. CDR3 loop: CASSIYWTGNQPQHF. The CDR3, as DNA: TGTGCCAGTAGTATCTACTGGACGGGCAATCAGCCCCAGCATTTT.

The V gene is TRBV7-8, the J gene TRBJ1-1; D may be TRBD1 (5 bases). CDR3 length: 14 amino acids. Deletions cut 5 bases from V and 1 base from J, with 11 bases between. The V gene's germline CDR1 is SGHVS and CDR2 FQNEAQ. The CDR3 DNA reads TGTGCCAGCAGCCACGGAGGGGCGAACACTGAAGCTTTCTTT. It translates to CASSHGGANTEAFF.

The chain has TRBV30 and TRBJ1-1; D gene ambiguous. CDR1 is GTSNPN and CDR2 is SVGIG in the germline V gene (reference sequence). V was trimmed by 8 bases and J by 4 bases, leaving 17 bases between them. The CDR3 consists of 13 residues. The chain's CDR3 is CARGPPQSTEAFF. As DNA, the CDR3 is TGTGCCCGTGGTCCCCCTCAGAGCACTGAAGCTTTCTTT.

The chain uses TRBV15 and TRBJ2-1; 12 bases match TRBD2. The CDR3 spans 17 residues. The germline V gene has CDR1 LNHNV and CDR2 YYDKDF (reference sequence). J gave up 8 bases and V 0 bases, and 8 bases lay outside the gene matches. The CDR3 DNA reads TGTGCCACCAGCAGAGATCGGGCTAGCGGGAGGGGCCATGAGCAGTTCTTC. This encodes CATSRDRASGRGHEQFF.

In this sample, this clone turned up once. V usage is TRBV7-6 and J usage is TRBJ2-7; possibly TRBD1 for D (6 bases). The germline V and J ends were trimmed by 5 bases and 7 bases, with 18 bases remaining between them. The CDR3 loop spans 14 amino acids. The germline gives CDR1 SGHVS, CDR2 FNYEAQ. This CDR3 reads CASSGPGTPLEQYF. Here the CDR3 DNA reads TGTGCCAGCAGCGGCCCCGGGACACCTCTAGAGCAGTACTTC.

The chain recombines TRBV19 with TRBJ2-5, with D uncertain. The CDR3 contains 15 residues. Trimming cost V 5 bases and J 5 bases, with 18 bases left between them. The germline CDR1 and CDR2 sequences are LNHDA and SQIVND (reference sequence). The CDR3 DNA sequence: TGTGCCAGTAGTTCCCCCTTGGCGCCGAGGGAGACCCAGTACTTC. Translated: CASSSPLAPRETQYF.

The CDR3 DNA reads as TGTGCCTGGACGGGGACAGGGGCTTCATACAATGAGCAGTTCTTC. Translation: CAWTGTGASYNEQFF. The gene calls are TRBV30 and TRBJ2-1; 10 nucleotides line up with TRBD1. Germline trimming cut 4 bases from V and 4 bases from J; bases unmatched to any gene: 7. The germline V gene has CDR1 GTSNPN and CDR2 SVGIG (reference sequence). The CDR3 runs 15 residues.

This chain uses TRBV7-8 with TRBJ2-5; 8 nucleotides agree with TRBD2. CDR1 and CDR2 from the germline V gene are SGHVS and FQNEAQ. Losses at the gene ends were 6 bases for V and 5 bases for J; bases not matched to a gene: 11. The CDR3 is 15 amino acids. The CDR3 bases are TGTGCCAGCAGGGTCGTTCAGGGCGGGAGGGAGACCCAGTACTTC. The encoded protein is CASRVVQGGRETQYF.

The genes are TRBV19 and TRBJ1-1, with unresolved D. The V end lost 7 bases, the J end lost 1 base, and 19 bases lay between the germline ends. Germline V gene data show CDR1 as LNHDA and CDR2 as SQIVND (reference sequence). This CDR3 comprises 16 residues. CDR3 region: CASTTRQVLPNTEAFF. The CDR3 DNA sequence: TGTGCCAGTACCACCCGGCAGGTACTACCGAACACTGAAGCTTTCTTT.

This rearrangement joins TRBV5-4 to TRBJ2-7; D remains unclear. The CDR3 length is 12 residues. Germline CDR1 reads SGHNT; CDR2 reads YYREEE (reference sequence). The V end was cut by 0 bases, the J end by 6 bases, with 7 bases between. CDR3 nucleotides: TGTGCCAGCAGCTTGGAACTCTCCGAGCAGTACTTC. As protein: CASSLELSEQYF.

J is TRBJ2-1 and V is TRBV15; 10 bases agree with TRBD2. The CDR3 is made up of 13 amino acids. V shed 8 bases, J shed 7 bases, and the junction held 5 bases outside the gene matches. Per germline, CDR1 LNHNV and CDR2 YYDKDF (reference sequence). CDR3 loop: CATEGLASNEQFF. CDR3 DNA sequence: TGTGCCACCGAGGGACTAGCGAGTAATGAGCAGTTCTTC. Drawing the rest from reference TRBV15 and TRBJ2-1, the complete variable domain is DAMVIQNPRYQVTQFGKPVTLSCSQTLNHNVMYWYQQKSSQAPKLLFHYYDKDFNNEADTPDNFQSRRPNTSFCFLDIRSPGLGDTAMYLCATEGLASNEQFFGPGTRLTVL.

The CDR3 region is CASTGDGYGYTF. The CDR3, as DNA: TGTGCCAGTACTGGGGACGGGTATGGCTACACCTTC. The V call is TRBV19, the J call TRBJ1-2, with a possible D match to TRBD1 (5 bases). V gave up 7 bases and J gave up 5 bases, with 11 bases separating them. The CDR3 has 12 amino acids. Germline V CDR1 and CDR2: LNHDA, SQIVND (reference sequence).